These T cell receptor beta chains were read from a single sample in a study of human T cells and chemical hapten exposure. TCRdb re-called the RACE reads with MiXCR, one entry per CDR3 protein. The sample yields tens of thousands of distinct CDR3 sequences, about 10% seen once. The sequencing here drew on whole blood, taken in connection with sensitization to the hapten diphenylcyclopropenone (DPC). These receptors were obtained from a woman between 50 and 59 years old with alopecia areata. Some clones in this sample may be carry-over from other donors' samples. Each CDR3 is given with its conserved first and last residue. Fields, in order: J gene, V gene, clone size, D gene, CDR3 DNA, CDR3 protein. D genes are given only for firm matches. Only some rows state a clone size, as once, few, many or a class for expanded clones.

j_call: TRBJ2-2; v_call: TRBV7-3; clone_size: many; d_call: NA; cdr3_nt: TGTGCCAGCAGCTTGGGGACTCCAGGGGGAACCGGGGAGCTGTTTTTT; cdr3_aa: CASSLGTPGGTGELFF
j_call: TRBJ1-2; v_call: TRBV12-3/TRBV12-4; clone_size: many; d_call: NA; cdr3_nt: TGTGCCAGCAGTTTAGCACCCAACTATGGCTACACCTTC; cdr3_aa: CASSLAPNYGYTF
j_call: TRBJ2-3; v_call: TRBV7-2; clone_size: many; d_call: TRBD2; cdr3_nt: TGTGCCAGCAGCTTAGGGTTAGCGGGGGGCACAGATACGCAGTATTTT; cdr3_aa: CASSLGLAGGTDTQYF
j_call: TRBJ1-2; v_call: TRBV5-1; clone_size: many; d_call: NA; cdr3_nt: TGCGCCAGCAGCTTGGAGTATGGGTCTGGCTACACCTTC; cdr3_aa: CASSLEYGSGYTF
j_call: TRBJ2-4; v_call: TRBV6-4; clone_size: few; d_call: TRBD1; cdr3_nt: TGTGCCACCCAGAGACAGGGCGGCCCCCGCTCGAGCATTCAGTACTTC; cdr3_aa: CATQRQGGPRSSIQYF
j_call: TRBJ2-7; v_call: TRBV5-1; clone_size: NA; d_call: TRBD1; cdr3_nt: TGCGCCAGCAGCTTAGTCGGACAGGGTACCTACGAGCAGTACTTC; cdr3_aa: CASSLVGQGTYEQYF
j_call: TRBJ2-3; v_call: TRBV4-3; clone_size: NA; d_call: NA; cdr3_nt: TGCGCCAGCAGCCTAACCGGGAACACCAACGTGGATACGCAGTATTTT; cdr3_aa: CASSLTGNTNVDTQYF
j_call: TRBJ1-6; v_call: TRBV29-1; clone_size: few; d_call: NA; cdr3_nt: TGCAGCGTTGGGAGGGGAGAATATAATTCACCCCTCCACTTT; cdr3_aa: CSVGRGEYNSPLHF
j_call: TRBJ1-1; v_call: TRBV7-9; clone_size: few; d_call: NA; cdr3_nt: TGTGCCAGCAGGTTGGACACTGAAGCTTTCTTT; cdr3_aa: CASRLDTEAFF
j_call: TRBJ1-1; v_call: TRBV29-1; clone_size: NA; d_call: NA; cdr3_nt: TGCAGCGTTGTTTTCACTGAAGCTTTCTTT; cdr3_aa: CSVVFTEAFF
j_call: TRBJ2-7; v_call: TRBV11-2; clone_size: few; d_call: NA; cdr3_nt: TGTGCCAGCAGCTTACTCCTGACGGCCAGCTCCTACGAGCAGTACTTC; cdr3_aa: CASSLLLTASSYEQYF
j_call: TRBJ1-4; v_call: TRBV28; clone_size: many; d_call: NA; cdr3_nt: TGTGCCAGCAGGGGGACCAAGGCAACTAATGAAAAACTGTTTTTT; cdr3_aa: CASRGTKATNEKLFF
j_call: TRBJ2-7; v_call: TRBV18; clone_size: many; d_call: NA; cdr3_nt: TGTGCCAGCTCACCATCTGGTAACGAGCAGTACTTC; cdr3_aa: CASSPSGNEQYF
j_call: TRBJ2-5; v_call: TRBV20-1; clone_size: many; d_call: TRBD2; cdr3_nt: TGCAGTGCTACTAGCGGGGGGTCCCATAACCAAGAGACCCAGTACTTC; cdr3_aa: CSATSGGSHNQETQYF
j_call: TRBJ2-1; v_call: TRBV7-9; clone_size: NA; d_call: TRBD2; cdr3_nt: TGTGCCAGCAGCTTCCCCAGAAAGCTAGCGGGAGAAAATGAGCAGTTCTTC; cdr3_aa: CASSFPRKLAGENEQFF
j_call: TRBJ2-5; v_call: TRBV9; clone_size: NA; d_call: NA; cdr3_nt: TGTGCCAGCAGCGTAGGAAGGAAGGTTTGGGAGACCCAGTACTTC; cdr3_aa: CASSVGRKVWETQYF
j_call: TRBJ2-3; v_call: TRBV9; clone_size: few; d_call: NA; cdr3_nt: TGTGCCAGCGCGCCTGGTGGGCTCACAGATACGCAGTATTTT; cdr3_aa: CASAPGGLTDTQYF
j_call: TRBJ2-1; v_call: TRBV19; clone_size: NA; d_call: NA; cdr3_nt: TGTGCCAGTAGTATAAGACAAGAGCAGTTCTTC; cdr3_aa: CASSIRQEQFF
j_call: TRBJ2-3; v_call: TRBV20-1; clone_size: many; d_call: TRBD2; cdr3_nt: TGCAGTGCTCCCCTAGCGGGGACGACAGATACGCAGTATTTT; cdr3_aa: CSAPLAGTTDTQYF
j_call: TRBJ2-5; v_call: TRBV4-3; clone_size: few; d_call: TRBD2; cdr3_nt: TGCGCCAGCAGCCAAGAAATAGCGGGGGACCAAGAGACCCAGTACTTC; cdr3_aa: CASSQEIAGDQETQYF
j_call: TRBJ1-3; v_call: TRBV20-1; clone_size: NA; d_call: NA; cdr3_nt: TGCAGTGCTAGACCCTCGGTCTCTGGAAACACCATATATTTT; cdr3_aa: CSARPSVSGNTIYF
j_call: TRBJ2-7; v_call: TRBV12-3/TRBV12-4; clone_size: NA; d_call: NA; cdr3_nt: TGTGCCAGCAGTTTATCCAGCGGTCTAGCCAACGAGCAGTACTTC; cdr3_aa: CASSLSSGLANEQYF
j_call: TRBJ1-3; v_call: TRBV6-5; clone_size: NA; d_call: NA; cdr3_nt: TGTGCCAGCAGTTACACGTGGGCAGCGGCTGGAAACACCATATATTTT; cdr3_aa: CASSYTWAAAGNTIYF
j_call: TRBJ1-1; v_call: TRBV7-9; clone_size: many; d_call: NA; cdr3_nt: TGTGCCAGCAGCAAGAGGGGTGGAATGAGCGTCTTGAACACTGAAGCTTTCTTT; cdr3_aa: CASSKRGGMSVLNTEAFF
j_call: TRBJ2-7; v_call: TRBV20-1; clone_size: NA; d_call: NA; cdr3_nt: TGCAGTGCTCTCAGAGGCGGGACCTCCTCCTACGAGCAGTACTTC; cdr3_aa: CSALRGGTSSYEQYF
j_call: TRBJ2-2; v_call: TRBV12-3/TRBV12-4; clone_size: NA; d_call: TRBD2; cdr3_nt: TGTGCCAGCACTCCTTTTAGCGGGAGGGTTAACACCGGGGAGCTGTTTTTT; cdr3_aa: CASTPFSGRVNTGELFF
j_call: TRBJ2-2; v_call: TRBV24-1; clone_size: many; d_call: NA; cdr3_nt: TGTGCCACCAGTGGGGGACTCGCGAACACCGGGGAGCTGTTTTTT; cdr3_aa: CATSGGLANTGELFF
j_call: TRBJ2-2; v_call: TRBV7-9; clone_size: many; d_call: TRBD1; cdr3_nt: TGTGCCAGCAGCCCATTCCCGGGACAGGGAGTCGGGGAGCTGTTTTTT; cdr3_aa: CASSPFPGQGVGELFF
j_call: TRBJ1-3; v_call: TRBV12-3/TRBV12-4; clone_size: few; d_call: TRBD1; cdr3_nt: TGTGCCAGCAGTTTGGAGGGGGCAGGTGGAAACACCATATATTTT; cdr3_aa: CASSLEGAGGNTIYF
j_call: TRBJ1-5; v_call: TRBV15; clone_size: NA; d_call: NA; cdr3_nt: TGTGCCACCAGCAGAGATCAGGTACGGGGGCCCCAGCATTTT; cdr3_aa: CATSRDQVRGPQHF
j_call: TRBJ2-1; v_call: TRBV20-1; clone_size: NA; d_call: NA; cdr3_nt: TGCAGTGCTATCCTAGCAGGGCAGTTCTTC; cdr3_aa: CSAILAGQFF
j_call: TRBJ1-1; v_call: TRBV7-9; clone_size: many; d_call: NA; cdr3_nt: TGTGCCAGCAGCTTAGTCCGCACTGAAGCTTTCTTT; cdr3_aa: CASSLVRTEAFF
j_call: TRBJ2-1; v_call: TRBV7-3; clone_size: few; d_call: TRBD2; cdr3_nt: TGTGCCAGCAGCTCTATTAGCGGGAGCTCCTACAATGAGCAGTTCTTC; cdr3_aa: CASSSISGSSYNEQFF
j_call: TRBJ2-6; v_call: TRBV7-6; clone_size: many; d_call: NA; cdr3_nt: TGTGCCAGCAGCTCCTGGGCCGGCCGATCTGGGGCCAACGTCCTGACTTTC; cdr3_aa: CASSSWAGRSGANVLTF
j_call: TRBJ1-4; v_call: TRBV12-3/TRBV12-4; clone_size: few; d_call: NA; cdr3_nt: TGTGCCAGCAGTTTAAACAGCGGGGATGAAAAACTGTTTTTT; cdr3_aa: CASSLNSGDEKLFF
j_call: TRBJ2-3; v_call: TRBV29-1; clone_size: few; d_call: NA; cdr3_nt: TGCAGCTCCCGGGACAGTCAGGGAGGTACGCAGTATTTT; cdr3_aa: CSSRDSQGGTQYF
j_call: TRBJ1-4; v_call: TRBV19; clone_size: many; d_call: NA; cdr3_nt: TGTGCCAGTAGAAGTTCGACGGTGGGGGCTAATGAAAAACTGTTTTTT; cdr3_aa: CASRSSTVGANEKLFF
j_call: TRBJ2-7; v_call: TRBV13; clone_size: few; d_call: TRBD1; cdr3_nt: TGTGCCAGCAGCATGACAGGGGTTTCCTACGAGCAGTACTTC; cdr3_aa: CASSMTGVSYEQYF
j_call: TRBJ1-2; v_call: TRBV5-6; clone_size: NA; d_call: NA; cdr3_nt: TGTGCCAGCAGCCCTGACAGACACTATGGCTACACCTTC; cdr3_aa: CASSPDRHYGYTF
j_call: TRBJ2-5; v_call: TRBV9; clone_size: few; d_call: NA; cdr3_nt: TGTGCCAGCAGCGTAGGCGGCGCCGAAGTGACCCAGTACTTC; cdr3_aa: CASSVGGAEVTQYF